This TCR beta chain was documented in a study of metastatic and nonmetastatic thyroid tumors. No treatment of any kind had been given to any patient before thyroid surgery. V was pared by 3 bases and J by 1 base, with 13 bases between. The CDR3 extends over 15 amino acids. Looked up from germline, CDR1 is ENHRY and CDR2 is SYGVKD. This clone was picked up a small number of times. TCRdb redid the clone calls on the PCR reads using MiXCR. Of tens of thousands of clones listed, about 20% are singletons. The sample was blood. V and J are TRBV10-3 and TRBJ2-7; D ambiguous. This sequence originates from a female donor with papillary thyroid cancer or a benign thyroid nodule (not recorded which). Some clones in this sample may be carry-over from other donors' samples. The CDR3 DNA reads TGTGCCATCAGTGACCCCTGTGACGGATCCTACGAGCAGTACTTC. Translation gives CAISDPCDGSYEQYF.